The clone carrying this TCR beta chain was counted between two and nine times. This CDR3 region has 16 residues. V shed 4 bases and J 6 bases; nucleotides not matched to a gene: 9. Germline lookup yields CDR1 SEHNR and CDR2 FQNEAQ (reference sequence). The source of the sample is a study of blood T cell repertoires in COVID-19. Study details: Sites in the United States, Italy and Spain provided acute and convalescent COVID-19 samples. PBMCs, B-cell-depleted T cells, or T cells provided the cDNA or gDNA that made up the material.

Authors' data handling: How many nucleated cells were present was estimated from reference gene primer amplification. Method: immunoSEQ multiplex PCR; TCRdb's copy keeps in-frame clones and lacks some. D and trimming come from the DNA, and the V and J calls and clone size come from that table. The sample shows around 160,000 clones, approximately 80% of them seen only once. V and J are TRBV7-9 and TRBJ1-6; 7 nucleotides agree with TRBD1. This receptor was taken from a man between 60 and 70 years old with active or convalescent COVID-19. The source material was peripheral blood. The CDR3 region has the DNA TGTGCCAGCAGCTCAACCACGGGACAGCCTAATTCACCCCTCCACTTT. Amino acids: CASSSTTGQPNSPLHF.